What follows are 22 T cell receptor beta chains derived from one specimen sequenced in a study of post-analysis software for immune sequencing data (dated by TCRdb to 2014 to 2015). The full study reports these points: About 5 TRBV segments, including TRBV5-6, TRBV5-1 and TRBV20-1, were significantly more frequent in patients than controls.

What these receptors recognize is not known. Receptor libraries were prepared by PCR. The sequencer was an Illumina HiSeq 2500. Unique molecular identifiers were incorporated into TCR beta cDNA libraries to reduce PCR and sequencing biases. TCRdb's own reprocessing of the public reads used fastp at Q25 and MiXCR and kept productive beta chains. Each record represents a unique CDR3 protein, reported with the most common genes and DNA among its rows. This sample comprises some 240,000 distinct CDR3 sequences, 36% of them detected only once. The top ten hold less than 6% of the sample. The material sequenced was blood. The receptors were gathered from a girl aged 5-17 years with multiple sclerosis.

A remark on this clonotype: One end of the junction fails to match germline, which may point to a read error. The V call is TRBV15, the J call TRBJ2-1; 10 nucleotides agree with TRBD2. The germline CDR1 and CDR2 sequences are LNHNV and YYDKDF (reference sequence). The CDR3 loop spans 14 amino acids. CDR3 region: CAASASGRADEQFF. CDR3 DNA: TGTGCCGCCAGCGCGAGCGGGAGGGCCGACGAGCAGTTCTTC. Complete variable domain (other parts from reference TRBV15 and TRBJ2-1): DAMVIQNPRYQVTQFGKPVTLSCSQTLNHNVMYWYQQKSSQAPKLLFHYYDKDFNNEADTPDNFQSRRPNTSFCFLDIRSPGLGDTAMYLCAASASGRADEQFFGPGTRLTVL.

CDR3 amino acids: CSVDTSGSTDTQYF. CDR3 DNA sequence: TGCAGCGTTGATACTAGCGGGAGCACAGATACGCAGTATTTT. This chain links TRBV29-1 with TRBJ2-3; TRBD2 matches at 9 bases. Germline CDR1 and CDR2: SQVTM and ANQGSEA. J was trimmed by 0 bases and V by 3 bases; bases with no gene match: 1. The CDR3 totals 14 residues.

The chain uses TRBV7-2 and TRBJ2-1, with TRBD2 matching 7 bases. Germline V CDR1 and CDR2: SGHTA, FQGNSA. J lost 6 bases, V lost 2 bases, and 13 bases had no gene match. The CDR3 is 17 residues long. The chain's CDR3 is CASSLQNGGRPLNEQFF. CDR3 nucleotide sequence: TGTGCCAGCAGCTTACAAAACGGCGGGAGACCCCTCAATGAGCAGTTCTTC.

J is TRBJ2-1 and V is TRBV20-1; TRBD2 agrees at 8 bases. J lost 10 bases, V lost 0 bases, and 8 bases had no gene match. Germline CDR1 and CDR2: DFQATT and SNEGSKA (reference sequence). This CDR3 has 14 residues. The CDR3 DNA reads as TGCAGTGCTAGAGATGGTAGCGGGATGGAAGAGCAGTTCTTC. This sequence encodes CSARDGSGMEEQFF.

This clonotype was observed a few times. The chain carries TRBV12-3 or TRBV12-4 and TRBJ2-5, with unresolved D. There are 11 residues in the CDR3. The V gene lost 7 bases and the J gene lost 5 bases, with 8 bases spanning the gap. The CDR3 sequence is CASKLSETQYF. Written as DNA, the CDR3 is TGTGCCAGCAAATTATCGGAGACCCAGTACTTC.

V usage is TRBV5-1 and J usage is TRBJ1-1; D is possibly TRBD1 (6 bases). V lost 4 bases, J lost 1 base, and 11 bases lay in between. Germline loops: CDR1 SGHRS, CDR2 YFSETQ. The CDR3 runs 14 residues. The DNA of the CDR3 is TGCGCCAGCAGCCAGCGGACAGCGAACACTGAAGCTTTCTTT. Translating gives CASSQRTANTEAFF.

V is TRBV20-1 and J is TRBJ2-4; D remains unclear. V lost 4 bases to trimming and J lost 11 bases, with 12 bases between them. In germline, CDR1 is DFQATT, CDR2 SNEGSKA (reference sequence). The CDR3 is 11 residues long. Written as DNA, the CDR3 is TGCAGTGCTATGACGGACCGGGTTCAGTACTTC. Its translation is CSAMTDRVQYF.

This clonotype was observed many times. The J gene is TRBJ2-3, the V gene TRBV3-1; weak D call: TRBD2 (6 bases). The ends were cut back, 7 bases at V and 2 bases at J, with 19 bases in the middle. The CDR3 runs 16 residues. Germline-derived CDR1 and CDR2 are LGHDT and YNNKEL (reference sequence). CDR3 coding DNA: TGTGCCAGCACCTCTATGGGACTGGGGTTCACAGATACGCAGTATTTT. Translating it yields CASTSMGLGFTDTQYF.

The sample holds a few counts of this clonotype. CDR3 amino acids: CASGANQPQHF. The CDR3 nucleotides read TGTGCCAGCGGGGCCAATCAGCCCCAGCATTTT. The chain has TRBV28 and TRBJ1-5; tentative D call: TRBD1 (5 bases). The length of the CDR3 is 11 residues. CDR1 MDHEN and CDR2 SYDVKM come from the germline V gene. Trimming took 8 bases from V and 3 from J, leaving 5 bases between them.

This clonotype was observed at least ten times. The V call is TRBV5-1, the J call TRBJ1-6; 11 positions match TRBD1. The length of the CDR3 is 15 residues. Trimming cost V 3 bases and J 5 bases; bases outside gene matches: 1. The germline gives CDR1 SGHRS, CDR2 YFSETQ. The CDR3 spells CASSWDRGDNSPLHF. CDR3 DNA: TGCGCCAGCAGCTGGGACAGGGGGGATAATTCACCCCTCCACTTT. The entire variable domain, with the rest obtained from reference TRBV5-1 and TRBJ1-6, is as follows: KAGVTQTPRYLIKTRGQQVTLSCSPISGHRSVSWYQQTPGQGLQFLFEYFSETQRNKGNFPGRFSGRQFSNSRSEMNVSTLELGDSALYLCASSWDRGDNSPLHFGNGTRLTVT.

This clonotype was seen ten or more times. The V gene is TRBV20-1, the J gene TRBJ1-1, with TRBD1 as a possible D gene (6 bases). V was clipped by 3 bases and J by 4 bases, with 15 bases between them. CDR1 is DFQATT, CDR2 SNEGSKA, per germline (reference sequence). This CDR3 is 14 amino acids long. CDR3 region: CSASRGAGPTEAFF. Here the CDR3 DNA reads TGCAGTGCTAGTCGGGGGGCTGGACCCACTGAAGCTTTCTTT.

The V gene is TRBV28, the J gene TRBJ2-5, with D unresolved. CDR3 length equals 15 residues. From germline, CDR1 is MDHEN and CDR2 SYDVKM. The V end lost 2 bases, the J end lost 0 bases, and 10 bases lay between the germline ends. This CDR3 reads CASSLILPYQETQYF. The CDR3 bases are TGTGCCAGCAGTTTAATTCTGCCGTACCAAGAGACCCAGTACTTC.

The chain combines TRBV5-1 with TRBJ2-3, with D unresolved. The V end was cut by 4 bases, the J end by 2 bases, with 8 bases between. Germline CDR1 reads SGHRS; CDR2 reads YFSETQ. The CDR3 length is 13 residues. The CDR3 is CASSEDLTDTQYF. Written as DNA, the CDR3 is TGCGCCAGCAGCGAGGACCTCACAGATACGCAGTATTTT.

Details on this clonotype: This clone may be a read error of a much larger clone one base away. The chain has TRBV30 and TRBJ2-1, with 8 bases identical to TRBD2. V shed 5 bases and J 6 bases; nucleotides not matched to a gene: 12. The CDR3 runs to 15 residues. Germline V gene sequence: CDR1 GTSNPN, CDR2 SVGIG (reference sequence). CDR3 residues: CAWGKRLAGANEQFF. The DNA of the CDR3 is TGTGCCTGGGGTAAGAGGCTAGCGGGCGCCAATGAGCAGTTCTTC. Full variable domain (outside the CDR3, taken from reference TRBV30 and TRBJ2-1): SQTIHQWPATLVQPVGSPLSLECTVEGTSNPNLYWYRQAAGRGLQLLFYSVGIGQISSEVPQNLSASRPQDRQFILSSKKLLLSDSGFYLCAWGKRLAGANEQFFGPGTRLTVL.

This clonotype was seen only a few times. V and J are TRBV12-3 or TRBV12-4 and TRBJ1-1; the match to TRBD1 covers 7 bases. CDR3 length equals 13 residues. V gave up 3 bases and J gave up 7 bases; unmatched junction bases: 5. This chain's CDR3 is CASSFIQGDEAFF. In DNA, the CDR3 is TGTGCCAGCAGTTTCATCCAGGGGGATGAAGCTTTCTTT.

A single count supports this clonotype. The chain joins TRBV4-2 to TRBJ2-3; 10 positions match TRBD2. The V segment lost 4 bases and the J segment 4 bases; nucleotides outside the gene matches: 17. Per germline, CDR1 LGHNA and CDR2 YNFKEQ. There are 19 residues in the CDR3. The CDR3 sequence: CASSPKNSHGLAAADTQYF. As DNA, the CDR3 is TGTGCCAGCAGCCCCAAAAACTCACATGGACTAGCGGCTGCAGATACGCAGTATTTT.

V usage is TRBV4-1 and J usage is TRBJ1-5; D uncertain. The CDR3 consists of 15 residues. The germline gives CDR1 MGHRA, CDR2 YSYEKL. The ends were cut back, 1 base at V and 4 bases at J, with 11 bases in the middle. The CDR3 DNA reads as TGCGCCAGCAGCCAAGGTGCGGGAGATAATCAGCCCCAGCATTTT. Translating gives CASSQGAGDNQPQHF.

This clonotype was detected only a few times. The junction departs from the called germline gene at one end, perhaps through a read error. The chain carries TRBV7-6 and TRBJ2-3; 7 nucleotides align to TRBD1. CDR1 is SGHVS and CDR2 is FNYEAQ in the germline V gene. This CDR3 has 14 residues. The CDR3: CASNLGGPGGTQYF. The CDR3 DNA reads TGTGCCAGCAACTTAGGCGGCCCAGGGGGTACGCAGTATTTT. Combining the CDR3 with reference TRBV7-6 and TRBJ2-3 gives the whole variable domain GAGVSQSPRYKVTKRGQDVALRCDPISGHVSLYWYRQALGQGPEFLTYFNYEAQQDKSGLPNDRFSAERPEGSISTLTIQRTEQRDSAMYRCASNLGGPGGTQYFGPGTRLTVL.

The chain is built from TRBV20-1 and TRBJ1-5; 7 bases match TRBD1. This CDR3 has 13 amino acids. J was trimmed by 7 bases and V by 6 bases; bases with no gene match: 9. Germline V gene lookup returns CDR1 DFQATT and CDR2 SNEGSKA (reference sequence). CDR3 region: CSAGIQGWQPQHF. CDR3 nucleotide sequence: TGCAGTGCGGGAATACAGGGGTGGCAGCCCCAGCATTTT.

The chain has TRBV5-1 and TRBJ1-6; tentative D call: TRBD1 (5 bases). The germline gives CDR1 SGHRS, CDR2 YFSETQ. V lost 4 bases and J lost 7, with 15 bases in between. CDR3 length: 15 amino acids. The CDR3 sequence is CASSMTVTPNSPLHF. The CDR3 DNA reads TGCGCCAGCAGCATGACAGTAACCCCCAATTCACCCCTCCACTTT.

This clonotype was counted a few times. The CDR3 bases are TGTGCCAGCACCTCGGACCGGTCCACCGGGGAGCTGTTTTTT. Protein product: CASTSDRSTGELFF. This chain joins TRBV11-2 and TRBJ2-2; D is undetermined. CDR1 SGHAT and CDR2 FQNNGV come from the germline V gene. The CDR3 runs to 14 residues. Trimming shortened V by 7 bases and J by 4 bases, and 13 bases separated the two germline ends.

This clonotype was seen repeatedly, ten times or more. The rearrangement links TRBV5-1 to TRBJ2-5, with 15 bases fitting TRBD2. This CDR3 contains 17 residues. Germline V gene sequence: CDR1 SGHRS, CDR2 YFSETQ. The V and J ends lost 2 bases and 5 bases, in that order; junction bases with no gene match: 7. CDR3 nucleotides: TGCGCCAGCAGCTTAGGGACTAGCGGGGGGTCTGGGGAGACCCAGTACTTC. Its translation: CASSLGTSGGSGETQYF.